This T cell receptor beta chain was retrieved from a study of blood T cell repertoires in COVID-19. As for the study in general: Some COVID-19 samples were acute and others convalescent; all came from the United States, Italy and Spain. PBMCs, B-cell-depleted T cells, or T cells provided the cDNA or gDNA that made up the material.

This clone has more than one count but fewer than ten. Original data processing: Counts of nucleated cells, estimated from reference gene primer amplification, were obtained. Sequencing used immunoSEQ multiplex PCR; TCRdb keeps in-frame clones, though not all of them. The DNA gave D and trimming, while V, J and clone size come from that table. The data hold about 74,000 clones, with around 88% observed a single time. The CDR3 sequence is 12 residues long. Trimming removed 4 bases at V and 7 bases at J, with 7 bases between. The germline CDR1 and CDR2 sequences are MNHNY and SVGAGI (reference sequence).

The chain recombines TRBV6-6 with TRBJ1-4; D gene ambiguous. The specimen sequenced was peripheral blood. The clonotype comes from an elderly woman with active or convalescent COVID-19. The CDR3 region is CASSLEGEKLFF. The CDR3 nucleotides are TGTGCCAGCAGTTTAGAGGGTGAAAAACTGTTTTTT.